This passage covers 13 T cell receptor beta chains from one sample sequenced in a study of neurological immune-mediated disorders. TCRdb called the 5' RACE reads again in MiXCR, with one record for every CDR3 protein. Among 65,000 to 90,000 distinct CDR3 sequences, 9% to 12% were seen once, and the ten largest hold about 1.8%. Sequencing was done on a sample of PBMCs. The receptors originated from a man aged 35-49 years in good health.

This clonotype was observed at least ten times. The chain has TRBV28 and TRBJ2-2; D may be TRBD2 (6 bases). The V end was cut by 11 bases, the J end by 1 base, with 14 bases between. The CDR3 is 14 amino acids. The germline gives CDR1 MDHEN, CDR2 SYDVKM. The CDR3: CASWRAGNTGELFF. The CDR3 DNA is TGTGCCTCATGGAGGGCCGGGAACACCGGGGAGCTGTTTTTT.

This clonotype was counted at least ten times. The CDR3 nucleotides are TGTGCCACCAGTGATCCCGGGACAGGGGGTATTGGTTCCTACAATGAGCAGTTCTTC. It translates to CATSDPGTGGIGSYNEQFF. The rearrangement joins TRBV24-1 to TRBJ2-1; 11 bases line up with TRBD1. The germline V gene encodes CDR1 KGHDR and CDR2 SFDVKD. The CDR3 extends over 19 amino acids. Trimming at V came to 3 bases and at J to 1 base, leaving 10 bases not matched to a gene.

The chain joins TRBV20-1 to TRBJ2-1, with D maybe TRBD2 (6 bases). The germline gives CDR1 DFQATT, CDR2 SNEGSKA (reference sequence). CDR3 length equals 18 residues. Trimming left V 5 bases short and J 6 bases short, with 29 bases between. The CDR3, as DNA: TGCAGTGCTCATGGGTTGGGGGGACTGAGCGACGTATTCAATGAGCAGTTCTTC. Translated: CSAHGLGGLSDVFNEQFF.

Ten or more counts support this clonotype. The chain has TRBV5-1 and TRBJ2-7, with D hard to call. V was trimmed by 0 bases and J by 3 bases, leaving 4 bases between them. CDR3 length equals 12 residues. Germline CDR1 is SGHRS and CDR2 is YFSETQ. CDR3 sequence (DNA): TGCGCCAGCAGCTTGGTAGGCTACGAGCAGTACTTC. It specifies CASSLVGYEQYF.

Many counts were recorded for this clonotype. The chain carries TRBV12-3 or TRBV12-4 and TRBJ2-6; 10 nucleotides match TRBD1. J gave up 0 bases and V 6 bases, and 8 bases lay outside the gene matches. The CDR3 sequence is 18 residues long. The CDR3: CASRNRDRGLSGANVLTF. CDR3 sequence (DNA): TGTGCCAGCAGGAACCGGGACAGGGGCCTCTCTGGGGCCAACGTCCTGACTTTC.

In this sample, this clonotype turned up many times. The chain recombines TRBV7-2 with TRBJ2-3; D is unclear. Trimming shortened V by 5 bases and J by 7 bases, and 19 bases separated the two germline ends. The length of the CDR3 is 15 residues. Germline assignment: CDR1 SGHTA and CDR2 FQGNSA. CDR3 DNA sequence: TGTGCCAGCAGCCTCGTTGGCGAGTCAAAATATACGCAGTATTTT. It codes for CASSLVGESKYTQYF.

The J gene is TRBJ2-2, the V gene TRBV5-1; 10 nucleotides line up with TRBD2. CDR3 size: 16 residues. Germline CDR1 reads SGHRS; CDR2 reads YFSETQ. J lost 4 bases, V lost 3 bases, and 6 bases had no gene match. The CDR3: CASSSGTSEGTGELFF. CDR3 DNA: TGCGCCAGCAGCTCGGGGACTAGCGAGGGCACCGGGGAGCTGTTTTTT.

The sample holds many counts of this clonotype. The chain has TRBV5-1 and TRBJ2-6; D possibly corresponds to TRBD2 (5 bases). V shed 0 bases and J shed 2 bases, with 6 bases lying between them. The CDR3 sequence is 15 residues long. Per germline, CDR1 SGHRS and CDR2 YFSETQ. CDR3 sequence (DNA): TGCGCCAGCAGCTTGGACGGGGCTGGGGCCAACGTCCTGACTTTC. Its protein is CASSLDGAGANVLTF. Full variable domain (outside the CDR3, taken from reference TRBV5-1 and TRBJ2-6): KAGVTQTPRYLIKTRGQQVTLSCSPISGHRSVSWYQQTPGQGLQFLFEYFSETQRNKGNFPGRFSGRQFSNSRSEMNVSTLELGDSALYLCASSLDGAGANVLTFGAGSRLTVL.

This clonotype was seen at least ten times. This sequence joins TRBV29-1 and TRBJ2-7; maybe TRBD1 (5 bases). Germline CDR1 is SQVTM and CDR2 is ANQGSEA. The CDR3 totals 12 residues. CDR3 loop: CSAGALRGEQYF. The CDR3 coding sequence is TGCAGTGCTGGGGCACTAAGGGGAGAGCAGTACTTC.

This clonotype was recorded many times. The chain links TRBV5-1 to TRBJ2-7; D perhaps matches TRBD2 (6 bases). The CDR3 length is 16 residues. The V end lost 4 bases, the J end lost 0 bases, and 17 bases lay between the germline ends. Looked up from germline, CDR1 is SGHRS and CDR2 is YFSETQ. The chain's CDR3 is CASSGGAAAHSYEQYF. The CDR3 DNA sequence: TGCGCCAGCAGCGGAGGGGCGGCCGCCCACTCCTACGAGCAGTACTTC.

This clonotype was found a few times. The CDR3 nucleotides read TGTGCCAGCAGCTTGGGACGTTTCGCCTACGAGCAGTACTTC. Protein product: CASSLGRFAYEQYF. V and J are TRBV5-8 and TRBJ2-7; D ambiguous. Germline lookup yields CDR1 SGHTS and CDR2 YDEGEE. Deletions cut 0 bases from V and 2 bases from J, with 9 bases between. The CDR3 is 14 residues long.

This clonotype was found a few times. The J gene is TRBJ2-5, the V gene TRBV2, with TRBD2 matching 11 bases. V lost 3 bases, J lost 5 bases, and 5 bases stayed unmatched. Germline V gene sequence: CDR1 SNHLY, CDR2 FYNNEI. The CDR3 runs to 15 residues. As DNA, the CDR3 is TGTGCCAGCAGTGAGGGACTAGCGGCGGGGGAGACCCAGTACTTC. It codes for CASSEGLAAGETQYF.

V gene TRBV18 combines with J gene TRBJ2-2; maybe TRBD1 (5 bases). Trimming removed 8 bases at V and 6 bases at J, with 16 bases between. The V gene's germline CDR1 is KGHSH and CDR2 LQKENI. CDR3 size: 14 residues. This CDR3 is CASHVGATAGELFF. For the CDR3, the DNA is TGTGCCAGCCACGTTGGGGCTACCGCCGGGGAGCTGTTTTTT.